The 18 T cell receptor beta chains presented below share a single source sample, sequenced in a study of cytomegalovirus exposure and HLA in healthy donors (dated by TCRdb to between 2016 and 2019). The library came from the immunoSEQ multiplex PCR assay. TCRdb stores this immuneACCESS table with in-frame sequences only. Part of the clones is absent; in the studies checked, under half of the shortfall reflects unresolved V genes, and no reason is known for the rest. Across this sample there are about 70,000 clones, with around 93% seen only once. Approximately 5% of the sample lies in the top ten. Sample: PBMCs. The source is a man between 18 and 29 years old in good health and CMV-seropositive.

This rearrangement joins TRBV30 to TRBJ2-5, with a weak D call TRBD2 (5 bases). The CDR3 spans 16 residues. Trimming pared 0 bases from V and 2 bases from J, leaving 16 bases between. CDR1 is GTSNPN, CDR2 SVGIG, per germline (reference sequence). CDR3 protein: CAWSVRARTLQETQYF. The CDR3 coding sequence is TGTGCCTGGAGTGTAAGGGCTCGGACTCTACAAGAGACCCAGTACTTC.

The chain is built from TRBV9 and TRBJ2-1, with 8 bases aligning to TRBD1. J lost 10 bases, V lost 4 bases, and 16 bases had no gene match. The CDR3 is 16 residues long. The germline V gene encodes CDR1 SGDLS and CDR2 YYNGEE. The chain's CDR3 is CASSILQTGGTGEQFF. The CDR3 DNA reads TGTGCCAGCAGCATACTCCAAACAGGGGGGACGGGAGAGCAGTTCTTC.

The genes are TRBV6-1 and TRBJ1-1; 7 nucleotides match TRBD1. V was pared by 2 bases and J by 6 bases, with 18 bases of the junction left unmatched. The germline V gene encodes CDR1 MNHNS and CDR2 SASEGT. The CDR3 spans 18 residues. CDR3 sequence: CASSERYLSRQGASEAFF. Written as DNA, the CDR3 is TGTGCCAGCAGTGAACGCTACTTAAGTCGACAGGGAGCCTCTGAAGCTTTCTTT.

This rearrangement joins TRBV6-5 to TRBJ2-7; tentatively, D is TRBD1 (6 bases). This CDR3 comprises 14 residues. Germline V gives CDR1 MNHEY, CDR2 SVGAGI. Trimming left V 5 bases short and J 2 bases short, with 13 bases between. The CDR3 loop is CASSEVWGPYEQYF. CDR3 coding DNA: TGTGCCAGCAGTGAAGTCTGGGGGCCCTACGAGCAGTACTTC.

This clone is a singleton in its sample. The DNA of the CDR3 is TGTGCCAGCAGCGCCACAGGGGCGACCTCTGAAGCTTTCTTT. Amino acid sequence: CASSATGATSEAFF. V usage is TRBV6-4 and J usage is TRBJ1-1; 7 bases fit TRBD1. This CDR3 comprises 14 residues. Germline lookup yields CDR1 MRHNA and CDR2 SNTAGT. Trimming removed 6 bases from V and 6 bases from J; junction bases left unmatched: 10.

The genes are TRBV5-1 and TRBJ2-2, with D perhaps TRBD1 (6 bases). CDR3 size: 14 residues. Germline assignment: CDR1 SGHRS and CDR2 YFSETQ. Trimming pared 7 bases from V and 1 base from J, leaving 11 bases between. CDR3 DNA sequence: TGCGCCAGCGGAGAGACAGGGAACACCGGGGAGCTGTTTTTT. Protein: CASGETGNTGELFF.

The V and J genes are TRBV5-1 and TRBJ2-1, with D possibly TRBD1 on 5 matching bases. The CDR3 contains 14 residues. The germline CDR1 and CDR2 sequences are SGHRS and YFSETQ. The V end lost 4 bases, the J end lost 2 bases, and 10 bases lay between the germline ends. CDR3 region: CASSQQGPYNEQFF. The DNA for the CDR3 is TGCGCCAGCAGCCAGCAGGGTCCCTACAATGAGCAGTTCTTC.

The chain links TRBV4-1 to TRBJ2-5; 8 bases are a match to TRBD2. The length of the CDR3 is 16 residues. Looked up from germline, CDR1 is MGHRA and CDR2 is YSYEKL. V was pared by 0 bases and J by 5 bases, with 8 bases of the junction left unmatched. In DNA form, the CDR3 reads TGCGCCAGCAGCCAAGAACCGGGAGGGCCTCTGGAGACCCAGTACTTC. This sequence encodes CASSQEPGGPLETQYF.

The genes are TRBV5-1 and TRBJ1-1; possibly TRBD1 for D (5 bases). V dropped 0 bases and J dropped 3 bases, with 12 bases sitting between them. The CDR3 runs 15 residues. Germline CDR1 and CDR2: SGHRS and YFSETQ. The CDR3 DNA reads as TGCGCCAGCAGCTTGGAGCGGGGGAGGGACACTGAAGCTTTCTTT. Protein product: CASSLERGRDTEAFF.

This clone was observed once. This chain joins TRBV9 and TRBJ2-7; 7 bases map to TRBD1. Germline loops: CDR1 SGDLS, CDR2 YYNGEE. This CDR3 is 12 amino acids long. Unmatched junction bases numbered 3, after V lost 3 bases and J lost 6 bases. Here the CDR3 reads CASSATGAEQYF. The CDR3 DNA is TGTGCCAGCAGCGCCACAGGGGCCGAGCAGTACTTC.

The CDR3, as DNA: TGTGCCAGCAGCCTCACTAGCGGGAGGTACGAGCAGTACTTC. Translated: CASSLTSGRYEQYF. The rearrangement links TRBV14 to TRBJ2-7; 12 nucleotides align to TRBD2. V was clipped by 4 bases and J by 4 bases; unmatched bases: 2. Germline V gene data show CDR1 as SGHDN and CDR2 as FVKESK. The length of the CDR3 is 14 residues.

This clone came up once. The rearrangement uses TRBV30 and TRBJ2-7; maybe TRBD2 (6 bases). The CDR3 has 14 residues. Trimming took off 2 bases at V and 1 base at J, with 12 bases between the two ends. Germline values: CDR1 GTSNPN, CDR2 SVGIG (reference sequence). This chain's CDR3 is CAWSRLERSYEQYF. The CDR3 DNA reads TGTGCCTGGAGTAGACTAGAACGATCCTACGAGCAGTACTTC.

The chain uses TRBV14 and TRBJ2-3; 10 bases agree with TRBD1. Trimming at V came to 8 bases and at J to 5 bases, leaving 10 bases not matched to a gene. Germline V gene data show CDR1 as SGHDN and CDR2 as FVKESK. This CDR3 is 15 amino acids long. This chain's CDR3 is CASLPGTGAIDTQYF. CDR3 sequence (DNA): TGTGCCAGCCTGCCCGGGACAGGGGCTATAGATACGCAGTATTTT.

This chain links TRBV9 with TRBJ2-1; 10 bases agree with TRBD2. Germline trimming cut 0 bases from V and 5 bases from J; bases unmatched to any gene: 14. The CDR3 is made up of 19 amino acids. CDR1 and CDR2 (germline): SGDLS, YYNGEE. The CDR3, as DNA: TGTGCCAGCAGCGTAGCTTCAGGGGGCTCGGGGACTAGCGACAATGAGCAGTTCTTC. Amino acids: CASSVASGGSGTSDNEQFF.

V is TRBV5-1 and J is TRBJ2-3, with 7 bases that match TRBD2. CDR1 and CDR2 from the germline V gene are SGHRS and YFSETQ. V dropped 5 bases and J dropped 2; count of bases not matched to a gene: 11. There are 16 residues in the CDR3. Written as DNA, the CDR3 is TGCGCCAGCAGGAAGCGGGATTCTACGCCCACAGATACGCAGTATTTT. Protein: CASRKRDSTPTDTQYF.

The chain combines TRBV5-6 with TRBJ2-7, with 9 bases lining up with TRBD1. V lost 3 bases, J lost 4 bases, and 8 bases stayed unmatched. Germline V gene sequence: CDR1 SGHDT, CDR2 YYEEEE. This CDR3 is 15 amino acids long. The CDR3 bases are TGTGCCAGCAGCTCCCGGACAGGGGTGTCATACGAGCAGTACTTC. Protein: CASSSRTGVSYEQYF.

The genes are TRBV27 and TRBJ2-1; 9 nucleotides agree with TRBD2. This CDR3 is 18 amino acids long. With 3 bases clipped from V and 10 bases from J, the junction kept 19 bases outside the gene matches. Germline CDR1 and CDR2: MNHEY and SMNVEV (reference sequence). The DNA for the CDR3 is TGTGCCAGCAGTTTTGGGGCCAGGGGAGCGGGAGGCCGCCTAGAGCAGTTCTTC. It encodes CASSFGARGAGGRLEQFF.

The chain uses TRBV28 and TRBJ1-2; D not certain. This CDR3 is 14 amino acids long. Trimming shortened V by 2 bases and J by 0 bases, and 7 bases separated the two germline ends. Germline loops: CDR1 MDHEN, CDR2 SYDVKM. CDR3 sequence reads: CASSLLQSNYGYTF. CDR3 coding DNA: TGTGCCAGCAGTTTACTACAGTCTAACTATGGCTACACCTTC.